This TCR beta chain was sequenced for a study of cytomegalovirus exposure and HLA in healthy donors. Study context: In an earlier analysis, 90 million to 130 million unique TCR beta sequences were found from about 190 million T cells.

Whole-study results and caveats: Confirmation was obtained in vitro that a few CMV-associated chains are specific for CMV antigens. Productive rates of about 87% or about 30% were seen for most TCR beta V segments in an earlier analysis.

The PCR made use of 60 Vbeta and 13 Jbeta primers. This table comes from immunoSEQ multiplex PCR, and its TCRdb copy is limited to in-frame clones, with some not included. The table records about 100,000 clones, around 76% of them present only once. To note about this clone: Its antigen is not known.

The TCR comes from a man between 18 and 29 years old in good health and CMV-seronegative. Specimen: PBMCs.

The CDR3 here is CASSFGGAGNEQFF. CDR3 nucleotide sequence: TGTGCCAGTAGTTTCGGGGGGGCCGGGAATGAGCAGTTCTTC. V usage is TRBV19 and J usage is TRBJ2-1; 8 nucleotides line up with TRBD2. Germline V lookup: CDR1 LNHDA, CDR2 SQIVND (reference sequence). The CDR3 has 14 residues. The J segment lost 7 bases and the V segment lost 5 bases, leaving 7 bases of the junction unmatched.